Reported below is one T cell receptor (beta chain). These data come from a study of T cell changes during pregnancy in multiple sclerosis. This CDR3 contains 14 residues. CDR1 is WNHNN and CDR2 is SYGVQD in the germline V gene (reference sequence). Between the trimmed V and J ends, which lost 2 bases and 1 base, there was a span of 9 bases. The method was immunoSEQ multiplex PCR; TCRdb's version includes in-frame clones alone and lacks a portion of them. The table has roughly 48,000 clones, approximately 88% seen once. Specimen: CD4+ T cells from peripheral blood mononuclear cells, collected in the second trimester of pregnancy. The TCR originated in a female donor with multiple sclerosis, enrolled in a pregnancy study. The J gene is TRBJ2-7, the V gene TRBV10-1; D might be TRBD2 (5 bases). The CDR3 DNA is TGCGCCAGCAGTGAGAACCAGCGGTCCTACGAGCAGTACTTC. This gives the protein CASSENQRSYEQYF.